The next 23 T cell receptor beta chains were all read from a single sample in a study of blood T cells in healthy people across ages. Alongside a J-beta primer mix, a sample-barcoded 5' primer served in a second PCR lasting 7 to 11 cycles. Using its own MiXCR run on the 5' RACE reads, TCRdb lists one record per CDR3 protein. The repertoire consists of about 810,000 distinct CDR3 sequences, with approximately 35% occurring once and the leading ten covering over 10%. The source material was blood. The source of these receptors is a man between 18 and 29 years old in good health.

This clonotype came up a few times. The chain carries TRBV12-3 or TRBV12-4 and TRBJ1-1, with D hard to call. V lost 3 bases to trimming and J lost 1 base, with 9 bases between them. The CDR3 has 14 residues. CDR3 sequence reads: CASSFRGRNTEAFF. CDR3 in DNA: TGTGCCAGCAGTTTTAGAGGAAGGAACACTGAAGCTTTCTTT.

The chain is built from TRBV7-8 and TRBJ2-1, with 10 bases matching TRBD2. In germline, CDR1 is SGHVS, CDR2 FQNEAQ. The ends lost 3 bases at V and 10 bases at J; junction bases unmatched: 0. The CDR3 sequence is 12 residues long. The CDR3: CASSFSGGEQFF. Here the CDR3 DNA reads TGTGCCAGCAGCTTTAGCGGGGGGGAGCAGTTCTTC.

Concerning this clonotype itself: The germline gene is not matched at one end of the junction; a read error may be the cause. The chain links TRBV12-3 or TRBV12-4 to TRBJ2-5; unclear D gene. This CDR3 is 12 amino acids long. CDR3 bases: TGTGCCAGCAGTTTAGAGGTTGAGACCCTGTACTTC. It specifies CASSLEVETLYF.

CDR3 nucleotides: TGTGCCAGCCCCTGGCGGGGGGGCACCCACCCATCCTACAATGAGCAGTTCTTC. Its translation: CASPWRGGTHPSYNEQFF. The chain recombines TRBV12-1 with TRBJ2-1; the table names TRBD2, a call not compared with the DNA. TRBV12-1 is labeled a pseudogene. This CDR3 is 18 amino acids long.

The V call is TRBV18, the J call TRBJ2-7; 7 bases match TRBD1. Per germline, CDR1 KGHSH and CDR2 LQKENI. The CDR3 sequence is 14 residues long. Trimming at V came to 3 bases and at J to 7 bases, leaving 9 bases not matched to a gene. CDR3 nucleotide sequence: TGTGCCAGCTCACCGGGACAGCCCACGGATGAGCAGTACTTC. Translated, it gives CASSPGQPTDEQYF.

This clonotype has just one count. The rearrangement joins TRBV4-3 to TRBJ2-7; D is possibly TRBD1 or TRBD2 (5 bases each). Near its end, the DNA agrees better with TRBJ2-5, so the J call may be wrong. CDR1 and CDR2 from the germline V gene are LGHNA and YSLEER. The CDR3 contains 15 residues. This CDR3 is CASSLRTGLGETQYF. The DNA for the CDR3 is TGCGCCAGCAGCCTACGAACGGGGCTTGGGGAGACCCAGTACTTC.

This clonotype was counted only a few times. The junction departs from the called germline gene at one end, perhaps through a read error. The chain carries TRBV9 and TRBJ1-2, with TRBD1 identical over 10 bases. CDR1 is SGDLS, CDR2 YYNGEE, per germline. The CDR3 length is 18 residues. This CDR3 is CASSVAAEPGQGNYGYTF. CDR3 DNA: TGTGCCAGCAGCGTAGCTGCTGAACCGGGACAGGGGAACTATGGTTACACCTTC.

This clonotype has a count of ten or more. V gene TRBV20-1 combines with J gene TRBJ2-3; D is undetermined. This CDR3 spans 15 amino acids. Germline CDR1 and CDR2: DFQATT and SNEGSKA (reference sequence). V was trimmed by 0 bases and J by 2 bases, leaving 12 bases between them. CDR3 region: CSARDIGRFTDTQYF. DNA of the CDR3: TGCAGTGCTAGAGATATCGGCCGATTCACAGATACGCAGTATTTT.

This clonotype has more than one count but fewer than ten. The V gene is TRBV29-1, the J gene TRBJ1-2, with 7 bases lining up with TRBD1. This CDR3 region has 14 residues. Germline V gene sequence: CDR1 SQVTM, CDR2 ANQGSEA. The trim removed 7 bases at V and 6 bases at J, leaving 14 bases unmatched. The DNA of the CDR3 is TGCAGCGCCGGACAGGAAAAATCGACCCATGGCTACACCTTC. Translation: CSAGQEKSTHGYTF. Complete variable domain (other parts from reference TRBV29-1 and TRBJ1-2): SAVISQKPSRDICQRGTSLTIQCQVDSQVTMMFWYRQQPGQSLTLIATANQGSEATYESGFVIDKFPISRPNLTFSTLTVSNMSPEDSSIYLCSAGQEKSTHGYTFGSGTRLTVV.

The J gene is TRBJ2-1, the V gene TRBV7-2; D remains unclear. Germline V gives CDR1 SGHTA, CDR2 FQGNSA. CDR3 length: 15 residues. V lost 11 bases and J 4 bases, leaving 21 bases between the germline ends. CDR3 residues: CACTSRRREYNEQFF. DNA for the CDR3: TGTGCCTGCACATCCCGCCGACGCGAGTACAATGAGCAGTTCTTC.

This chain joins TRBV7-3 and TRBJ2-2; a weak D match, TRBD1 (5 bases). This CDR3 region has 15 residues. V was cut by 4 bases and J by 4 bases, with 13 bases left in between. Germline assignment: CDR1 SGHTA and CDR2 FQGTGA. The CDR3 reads CASSSGFSITGELFF. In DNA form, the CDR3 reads TGTGCCAGCAGCTCAGGGTTTTCGATCACCGGGGAGCTGTTTTTT.

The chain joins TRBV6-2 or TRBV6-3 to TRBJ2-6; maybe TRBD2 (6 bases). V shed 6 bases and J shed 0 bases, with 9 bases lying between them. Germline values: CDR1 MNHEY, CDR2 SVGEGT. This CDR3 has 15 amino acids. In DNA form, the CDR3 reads TGTGCCAGCAGAGACGGGGGCTCTGGGGCCAACGTCCTGACTTTC. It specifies CASRDGGSGANVLTF.

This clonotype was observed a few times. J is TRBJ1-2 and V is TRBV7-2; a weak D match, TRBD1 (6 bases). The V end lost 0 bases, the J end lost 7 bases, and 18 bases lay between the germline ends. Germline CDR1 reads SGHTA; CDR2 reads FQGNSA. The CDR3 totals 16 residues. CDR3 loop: CASSLAQAGRGSGYTF. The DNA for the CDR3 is TGTGCCAGCAGCTTAGCGCAGGCAGGGAGGGGGAGTGGCTACACCTTC.

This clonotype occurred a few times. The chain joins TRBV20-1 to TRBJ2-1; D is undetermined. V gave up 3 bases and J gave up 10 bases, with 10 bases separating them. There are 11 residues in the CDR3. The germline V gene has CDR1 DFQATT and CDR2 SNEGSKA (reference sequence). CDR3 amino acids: CSARIYNEQFF. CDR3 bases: TGCAGTGCTAGGATTTATAACGAGCAGTTCTTC.

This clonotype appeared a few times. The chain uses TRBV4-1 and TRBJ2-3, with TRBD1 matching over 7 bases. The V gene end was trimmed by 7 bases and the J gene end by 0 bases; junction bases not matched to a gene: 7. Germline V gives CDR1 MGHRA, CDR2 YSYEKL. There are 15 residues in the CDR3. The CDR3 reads CASNARDSSTDTQYF. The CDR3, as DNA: TGCGCCAGCAATGCCCGGGACAGCAGCACAGATACGCAGTATTTT.

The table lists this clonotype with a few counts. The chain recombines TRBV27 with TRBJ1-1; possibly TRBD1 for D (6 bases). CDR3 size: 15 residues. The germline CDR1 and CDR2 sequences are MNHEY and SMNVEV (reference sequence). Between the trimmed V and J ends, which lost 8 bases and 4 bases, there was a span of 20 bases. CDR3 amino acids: CASAPTYTGFTEAFF. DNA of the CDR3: TGTGCCAGCGCCCCCACCTACACAGGGTTCACTGAAGCTTTCTTT.

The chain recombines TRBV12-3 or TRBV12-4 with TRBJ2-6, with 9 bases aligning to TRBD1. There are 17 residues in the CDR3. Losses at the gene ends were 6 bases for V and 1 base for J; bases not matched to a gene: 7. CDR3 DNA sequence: TGTGCCAGCAGCCGGGGACAGGGAGATTCTGGGGCCAACGTCCTGACTTTC. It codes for CASSRGQGDSGANVLTF.

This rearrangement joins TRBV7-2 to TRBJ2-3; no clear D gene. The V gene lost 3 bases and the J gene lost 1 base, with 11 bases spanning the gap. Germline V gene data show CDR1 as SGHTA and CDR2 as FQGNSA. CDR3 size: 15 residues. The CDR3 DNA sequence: TGTGCCAGCAGCTTCTCAGCGACCGGCACAGATACGCAGTATTTT. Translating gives CASSFSATGTDTQYF.

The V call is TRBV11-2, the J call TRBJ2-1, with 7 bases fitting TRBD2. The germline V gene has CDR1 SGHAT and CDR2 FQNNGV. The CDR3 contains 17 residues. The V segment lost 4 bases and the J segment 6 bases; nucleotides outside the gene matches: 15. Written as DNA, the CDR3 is TGTGCCAGCAGCTCGAACTCCGGACGAGCGGGGATCAATGAGCAGTTCTTC. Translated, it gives CASSSNSGRAGINEQFF.

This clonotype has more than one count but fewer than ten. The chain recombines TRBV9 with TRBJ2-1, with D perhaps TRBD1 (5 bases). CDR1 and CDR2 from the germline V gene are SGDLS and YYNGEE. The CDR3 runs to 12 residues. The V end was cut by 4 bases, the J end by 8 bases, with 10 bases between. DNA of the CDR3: TGTGCCAGCAGCCCCTGGGGCTATGAGCAGTTCTTC. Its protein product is CASSPWGYEQFF.

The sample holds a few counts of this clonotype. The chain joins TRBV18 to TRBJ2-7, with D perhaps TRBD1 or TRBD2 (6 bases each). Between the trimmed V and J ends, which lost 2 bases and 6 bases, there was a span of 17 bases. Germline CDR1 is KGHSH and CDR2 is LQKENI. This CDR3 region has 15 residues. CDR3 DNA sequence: TGTGCCAGCTCACCAATGGGGGGCACGTCGGGCGAGCAGTACTTC. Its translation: CASSPMGGTSGEQYF.

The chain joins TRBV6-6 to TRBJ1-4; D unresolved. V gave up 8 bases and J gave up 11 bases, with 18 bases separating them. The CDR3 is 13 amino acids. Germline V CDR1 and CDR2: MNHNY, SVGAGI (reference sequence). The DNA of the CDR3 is TGTGCCAGCGTTTCCTCTAATGAAGGGAAACTGTTTTTT. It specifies CASVSSNEGKLFF.

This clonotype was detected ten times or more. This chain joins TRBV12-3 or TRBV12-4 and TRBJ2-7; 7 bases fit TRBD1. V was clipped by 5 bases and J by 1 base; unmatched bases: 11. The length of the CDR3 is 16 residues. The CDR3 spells CASSLILRQGSYEQYF. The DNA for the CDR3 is TGTGCCAGCAGTCTCATCTTGAGACAGGGATCCTACGAGCAGTACTTC.